The rows below give T cell receptor beta chains drawn from one sample of a study of blood T cell repertoires in COVID-19. The repertoire was sequenced with immunoSEQ multiplex PCR; TCRdb's copy has only in-frame clones and lacks some. The data contain around 45,000 clones, approximately 71% of them singletons. The sequenced material came from peripheral blood. The receptors were gathered from a man at least 80 years old with acute or convalescent COVID-19. Both conserved end residues are part of each CDR3. Fields, in order: clone size, J gene, V gene, D gene, CDR3 DNA, CDR3 protein. A D gene is named only where the DNA matches it firmly. Some rows mark clone size as missing; the rest say once, few, many or name a class of expanded clone.

>NA|TRBJ2-7|TRBV7-6|TRBD1
TGTGCCAGCAGCTTAGATGGGACAGTAGACGAGCAGTACTTC
CASSLDGTVDEQYF
>few|TRBJ2-7|TRBV7-6|NA
TGTGCCAGCAGCTTGCGAGGGTTCGACGAGCAGTACTTC
CASSLRGFDEQYF
>few|TRBJ1-6|TRBV30|TRBD1
TGTGCCTGGAGTAAAGGGACAGGGGGGAATTCACCCCTCCACTTT
CAWSKGTGGNSPLHF
>few|TRBJ2-1|TRBV21-1|NA
TGTGCCAGCAGCACCAGGGGGCAGGGTGAGCAGTTCTTC
CASSTRGQGEQFF
>NA|TRBJ1-1|TRBV5-1|TRBD1
TGCGCCAGCAGCTTGTTGGGACAGCCGAGAGACACTGAAGCTTTCTTT
CASSLLGQPRDTEAFF
>NA|TRBJ1-1|TRBV11-2|TRBD1
TGTGCCAGCAAACAGGGGGCGTCGAACACTGAAGCTTTCTTT
CASKQGASNTEAFF
>few|TRBJ1-2|TRBV5-1|NA
TGCGCCAGCAGCTTGGGAGCGGGGGGCAACTATGGCTACACCTTC
CASSLGAGGNYGYTF
>NA|TRBJ2-7|TRBV6-1|TRBD1
TGTGCCAGCAGTGTCCTACGGCGGGACAGGTTCTACGAGCAGTACTTC
CASSVLRRDRFYEQYF
>few|TRBJ2-7|TRBV18|NA
TGTGCCAGCTCACCACCGGGTCCGGGGTACGAGGGCGACGAGCAGTACTTC
CASSPPGPGYEGDEQYF
>NA|TRBJ2-3|TRBV25-1|TRBD2
TGTGCCAGCAGCCACTCAAGGGGGACTAGCCACACAGATACGCAGTATTTT
CASSHSRGTSHTDTQYF
>NA|TRBJ1-1|TRBV7-8|NA
TGTGCCAGCAGCTTTTACGGGGGTACGAACACTGAAGCTTTCTTT
CASSFYGGTNTEAFF
>NA|TRBJ2-1|TRBV7-3|TRBD1
TGTGCCAGCAGCGTGGGGAGCGGGACAGGGTACAATGAGCAGTTCTTC
CASSVGSGTGYNEQFF
>NA|TRBJ2-1|TRBV9|TRBD1
TGTGCCAGCAGCGGCTCCGGGACAGGGTACAATGAGCAGTTCTTC
CASSGSGTGYNEQFF
>NA|TRBJ1-4|TRBV28|NA
TGTGCCAGCAGTCCCTGGGGGGAAACTAATGAAAAACTGTTTTTT
CASSPWGETNEKLFF
>NA|TRBJ2-3|TRBV9|TRBD2
TGTGCCAGCAGCGAAGGACTAGCGGGGGAGTTCACAGATACGCAGTATTTT
CASSEGLAGEFTDTQYF